This T cell receptor beta chain was captured in a study of blood T cell repertoires in COVID-19. Enrolled during active infection, Seattle patients were then followed longitudinally. From germline, CDR1 is PRHDT and CDR2 FYEKMQ (reference sequence). V was shortened by 0 bases and J by 3 bases, with 6 bases between the two germline ends. The CDR3 has 13 residues. Under the authors' procedure: Reference gene primer amplification yielded estimated nucleated cell counts. The assay was immunoSEQ multiplex PCR, and TCRdb's table has in-frame clones only and misses some. V and J calls and clone size are given by that table; D and trimming were obtained from the DNA. The sample consists of more than 200,000 clones, around 88% of them appearing once. This clone was seen only once.

The source material was peripheral blood. J is TRBJ2-7 and V is TRBV13; no clear D gene. The clonotype comes from a woman aged 25-40 years with COVID-19, enrolled during active disease. Here the CDR3 reads CASSLGPNYEQYV. In DNA, the CDR3 is TGTGCCAGCAGCTTAGGTCCCAACTACGAGCAGTACGTC.